Here is one TCR beta chain with its context. The CDR3 runs 16 residues. Germline CDR1 is SGDLS and CDR2 is YYNGEE. Trimming removed 6 bases from V and 2 bases from J, with 20 bases in between. The data derive from a study of blood T cell repertoires in COVID-19. Study-wide background: Some COVID-19 samples were acute and others convalescent; all came from the United States, Italy and Spain. T cells, B-cell-depleted T cells, or PBMCs provided the cDNA or gDNA that served as material.

How the authors handled the data: Reference gene primer amplification yielded estimated nucleated cell counts. Only in-frame clones appear in the TCRdb table, and some are missing; sequencing was by immunoSEQ multiplex PCR. V and J calls and clone size follow that table, whereas D and trimming were derived from the DNA. The sample carries tens of thousands of clones, 85% to 90% recorded once. Sample: peripheral blood. The rearrangement links TRBV9 to TRBJ1-2; tentative D call: TRBD1 (6 bases). The receptor comes from a human donor in a cohort sampled during active COVID-19. This chain's CDR3 is CASTPDGGRSNYGYTF. CDR3 in DNA: TGTGCCAGCACCCCCGACGGGGGGCGATCCAACTATGGCTACACCTTC.